The clone carrying this T cell receptor (beta chain) was observed at least ten times. The target antigen is unknown. The investigators amplified TCR beta CDR3 regions from RNA transcripts. TCR CDR3 regions were first amplified by RT-PCR with HTBI primers. In TCRdb, the multiplex PCR reads were re-called with MiXCR into one record per CDR3 protein. This sample has 600,000 to 700,000 distinct CDR3 sequences, with under 15% found just once. Germline CDR1 reads SGHTA; CDR2 reads FQGNSA. Trimming stripped 3 bases from V and 0 bases from J, with 8 bases between. The CDR3 has 15 amino acids. The data are from a study of T cells in Graves' hyperthyroidism and ophthalmopathy. The cohort's ophthalmopathy patients, a group with duration under 3 months, had a Clinical Activity Score of at least 3 and a NOSPECS grade of at least 4. Study conclusions and caveats: Among thyroid clonotypes expanded above 0.001, most also appeared in blood. Ophthalmopathy prediction by the model preceded onset by a median approximately 6.9 months.

Sequencing was carried out using blood. V and J are TRBV7-2 and TRBJ2-2; tentative D call: TRBD2 (5 bases). The sequence was obtained from a woman in her thirties or forties with Graves' ophthalmopathy. CDR3 bases: TGTGCCAGCAGCTTTGCTAGCACGAACACCGGGGAGCTGTTTTTT. This encodes CASSFASTNTGELFF.